This record looks at one T cell receptor (beta chain) sequence and its context. The sample originates from a study of control samples from healthy donors and cancer patients. The ends were cut back, 3 bases at V and 6 bases at J, with 12 bases in the middle. Germline CDR1 reads SEHNR; CDR2 reads FQNEAQ (reference sequence). The CDR3 has 14 residues. Assay: immunoSEQ multiplex PCR; the TCRdb copy retains only in-frame clones and omits some. The sample shows around 180,000 clones, roughly 88% of them seen only once. The sequence was collected from a woman in her twenties or thirties in good health. This sequence joins TRBV7-9 and TRBJ1-5, with a tentative D call TRBD1 (6 bases). Material: blood. CDR3 DNA: TGTGCCAGCAGCTTCGGTCAGGGGATTCAGCCCCAGCATTTT. Translation gives CASSFGQGIQPQHF.